These 23 T cell receptor beta chains originate from one sample sequenced in a study of T cells in Graves' hyperthyroidism and ophthalmopathy. Amplified TCR beta CDR3 regions came from RNA transcripts. With the HTBI primer set, the TCR CDR3 went through a first round of RT-PCR. TCRdb passed the multiplex PCR reads through MiXCR, listing each CDR3 protein once. The profile shows a few hundred thousand distinct CDR3 sequences, more than 45% of them singletons. The sample consisted of peripheral blood or thyroid tissue (not recorded which). All receptors come from a woman aged 18-30 years with Graves' hyperthyroidism.

A few counts support this clonotype. V is TRBV7-3 and J is TRBJ2-7, with a possible D match to TRBD2 (6 bases). V dropped 1 base and J dropped 3 bases, with 7 bases sitting between them. This CDR3 has 13 residues. Germline CDR1 reads SGHTA; CDR2 reads FQGTGA. The CDR3 reads CASSLKAGYEQYF. In DNA, the CDR3 is TGTGCCAGCAGCTTAAAAGCGGGCTACGAGCAGTACTTC.

The count of this clonotype is one. This chain connects TRBV7-9 to TRBJ2-7, with D possibly being TRBD1 (5 bases). Germline CDR1 and CDR2: SEHNR and FQNEAQ (reference sequence). Trimming pared 8 bases from V and 0 bases from J, leaving 14 bases between. CDR3 size: 14 residues. CDR3 loop: CASAKGQGSYEQYF. The CDR3 DNA sequence: TGTGCCAGCGCGAAGGGGCAGGGCTCCTACGAGCAGTACTTC.

On this clonotype: Being one base from a much bigger clone, this may be a read error. The chain links TRBV19 to TRBJ1-5; D possibly corresponds to TRBD1 (6 bases). This CDR3 comprises 13 residues. Germline assignment: CDR1 LNHDA and CDR2 SQIVND (reference sequence). Trimming cost V 6 bases and J 5 bases, with 11 bases left between them. CDR3 DNA: TGTGCCAGTAGCAGACAGGCTGATCAGCCCCAGCATTTT. It translates to CASSRQADQPQHF.

V is TRBV2 and J is TRBJ1-6, with a tentative D call TRBD1 (6 bases). The CDR3 consists of 14 residues. CDR1 is SNHLY and CDR2 is FYNNEI in the germline V gene. Trimming left V 6 bases short and J 4 bases short, with 10 bases between. In DNA, the CDR3 is TGTGCCAGCAGGAACCAGGGGTATAATTCACCCCTCCACTTT. Residues: CASRNQGYNSPLHF.

This clonotype occurred a few times. The chain recombines TRBV2 with TRBJ1-5; D gene unclear. CDR3 length equals 16 residues. The V end lost 5 bases, the J end lost 2 bases, and 16 bases lay between the germline ends. Looked up from germline, CDR1 is SNHLY and CDR2 is FYNNEI. The CDR3 protein is CASSTRSGYGNQPQHF. CDR3 sequence (DNA): TGTGCCAGCAGTACCCGTAGTGGGTACGGCAATCAGCCCCAGCATTTT.

This clonotype was detected many times. The chain employs TRBV10-3 and TRBJ1-5; D is ambiguous. This CDR3 spans 14 amino acids. CDR1 and CDR2 from the germline V gene are ENHRY and SYGVKD. V was cut by 5 bases and J by 2 bases, with 10 bases left in between. CDR3 sequence (DNA): TGTGCCATCAGTTCCGTACAGCGCAATCAGCCCCAGCATTTT. Its protein is CAISSVQRNQPQHF.

This clonotype occurred once. The V call is TRBV25-1, the J call TRBJ1-2; the D gene is possibly TRBD1 (5 bases). CDR3 length: 13 amino acids. Germline V gene data show CDR1 as MGHDK and CDR2 as SYGVNS. Trimming pared 5 bases from V and 8 bases from J, leaving 15 bases between. The CDR3 nucleotides read TGTGCCAGCAGTCACGGTGTGGGGGTCGGCTACACCTTC. Its translation is CASSHGVGVGYTF.

The chain links TRBV7-2 to TRBJ2-5; weak D call: TRBD2 (6 bases). The CDR3 sequence is 15 residues long. Trimming took 2 bases from V and 1 from J, leaving 11 bases between them. Germline lookup yields CDR1 SGHTA and CDR2 FQGNSA. CDR3 nucleotides: TGTGCCAGCAGCTTAATGGCGGGGCTCCAAGAGACCCAGTACTTC. This encodes CASSLMAGLQETQYF. The full variable domain, completed using reference TRBV7-2 and TRBJ2-5, is GAGVSQSPSNKVTEKGKDVELRCDPISGHTALYWYRQSLGQGLEFLIYFQGNSAPDKSGLPSDRFSAERTGGSVSTLTIQRTQQEDSAVYLCASSLMAGLQETQYFGPGTRLLVL.

This clonotype was picked up many times. The chain recombines TRBV7-9 with TRBJ1-2; a weak D match, TRBD1 (5 bases). Between the trimmed V and J ends, which lost 5 bases and 11 bases, there was a span of 18 bases. Germline-derived CDR1 and CDR2 are SEHNR and FQNEAQ (reference sequence). This CDR3 is built from 13 residues. CDR3 coding DNA: TGTGCCAGCAGCCCGTCCCGGGACGGATGGTACACCTTC. This translates into CASSPSRDGWYTF.

This chain joins TRBV7-8 and TRBJ1-4; D gene ambiguous. Germline lookup yields CDR1 SGHVS and CDR2 FQNEAQ. V lost 1 base to trimming and J lost 4 bases, with 4 bases between them. The CDR3 is 13 residues long. CDR3 protein: CASSLVYNEKLFF. In DNA form, the CDR3 reads TGTGCCAGCAGCTTAGTATATAATGAAAAACTGTTTTTT.

V is TRBV25-1 and J is TRBJ2-3, with D perhaps assigned TRBD1 or TRBD2 (5 bases each). This CDR3 contains 15 residues. V was trimmed by 0 bases and J by 0 bases, leaving 7 bases between them. Germline V gene sequence: CDR1 MGHDK, CDR2 SYGVNS. The CDR3 sequence is CASSEYGGSTDTQYF. The CDR3 DNA sequence: TGTGCCAGCAGTGAATATGGGGGAAGCACAGATACGCAGTATTTT.

Details on this clonotype: A much more abundant neighbour one base away suggests this may be a read error. The rearrangement uses TRBV25-1 and TRBJ2-5; 7 bases are shared with TRBD2. This CDR3 has 14 residues. Germline CDR1 reads MGHDK; CDR2 reads SYGVNS. CDR3: CASSESTGGETQCF. The CDR3 coding sequence is TGTGCCAGCAGTGAATCTACGGGAGGAGAGACCCAGTGCTTC.

This clonotype was recorded at least ten times. The chain employs TRBV29-1 and TRBJ1-1; D is unclear. CDR1 SQVTM and CDR2 ANQGSEA come from the germline V gene. Trimming removed 2 bases at V and 2 bases at J, with 3 bases between. The CDR3 is made up of 11 amino acids. The CDR3 loop is CSVESNTEAFF. CDR3 DNA sequence: TGCAGCGTTGAATCCAACACTGAAGCTTTCTTT.

The rearrangement links TRBV9 to TRBJ1-5, with 11 bases fitting TRBD1. CDR1 and CDR2 (germline): SGDLS, YYNGEE. The CDR3 loop spans 17 amino acids. V gave up 4 bases and J gave up 5 bases; unmatched junction bases: 11. The CDR3 reads CASSKGDGTGGHQPQHF. In DNA form, the CDR3 reads TGTGCCAGCAGCAAAGGGGACGGGACAGGGGGTCATCAGCCCCAGCATTTT.

This clonotype was counted between two and nine times. The V call is TRBV20-1, the J call TRBJ2-7; 9 bases align to TRBD1. Germline CDR1 and CDR2: DFQATT and SNEGSKA (reference sequence). The CDR3 totals 12 residues. Trimming at V came to 8 bases and at J to 1 base, leaving 3 bases not matched to a gene. The CDR3 loop is CSWTGDSYEQYF. The CDR3 coding sequence is TGCAGTTGGACAGGGGATTCCTACGAGCAGTACTTC.

This clonotype appeared a few times. V usage is TRBV2 and J usage is TRBJ2-5; 8 bases are shared with TRBD2. The CDR3 length is 16 residues. In germline, CDR1 is SNHLY, CDR2 FYNNEI. V trimming: 3 bases; J trimming: 1 base; junction bases outside the gene matches: 7. The CDR3 is CASSDRLAGIQETQYF. For the CDR3, the DNA is TGTGCCAGCAGTGATCGGCTAGCGGGCATCCAAGAGACCCAGTACTTC.

The J gene is TRBJ1-3, the V gene TRBV7-2; TRBD1 matches 11 bases. The germline CDR1 and CDR2 sequences are SGHTA and FQGNSA. The CDR3 length is 15 residues. V shed 6 bases, J shed 5 bases, and the junction held 6 bases outside the gene matches. In DNA, the CDR3 is TGTGCCAGCAGAAAGGGACAGGGGGGACGAAACACCATATATTTT. Translating gives CASRKGQGGRNTIYF.

The chain couples TRBV11-1 to TRBJ2-2, with TRBD1 as a possible D gene (6 bases). CDR3 length equals 17 residues. In germline, CDR1 is SGHAT, CDR2 FQDESV (reference sequence). Trimming took off 1 base at V and 2 bases at J, with 14 bases between the two ends. This CDR3 is CASSLEEGDTNTGELFF. DNA for the CDR3: TGTGCCAGCAGCTTAGAGGAAGGGGACACAAACACCGGGGAGCTGTTTTTT.

This clonotype was counted between two and nine times. A much larger clone differs from this one at a single base, so this may be a read error. This sequence joins TRBV12-3 or TRBV12-4 and TRBJ2-5, with D possibly matching TRBD1 (5 bases). The length of the CDR3 is 14 residues. V lost 6 bases, J lost 0 bases, and 11 bases lay in between. The CDR3 loop reads CASSLKGYQETQYF. The CDR3, as DNA: TGTGCCAGCAGCCTCAAGGGGTACCAAGAGACCCAGTACTTC.

The chain carries TRBV7-2 and TRBJ2-5; a weak D match, TRBD1 (5 bases). From germline, CDR1 is SGHTA and CDR2 FQGNSA. The CDR3 has 13 amino acids. Trimming shortened V by 4 bases and J by 1 base, and 7 bases separated the two germline ends. CDR3 nucleotide sequence: TGTGCCAGCAGCTACGACAGCCAAGAGACCCAGTACTTC. Its protein product is CASSYDSQETQYF. The whole variable domain, filled in from reference TRBV7-2 and TRBJ2-5, reads GAGVSQSPSNKVTEKGKDVELRCDPISGHTALYWYRQSLGQGLEFLIYFQGNSAPDKSGLPSDRFSAERTGGSVSTLTIQRTQQEDSAVYLCASSYDSQETQYFGPGTRLLVL.

This clonotype was detected ten times or more. The V and J genes are TRBV24-1 and TRBJ1-2; no firm D call. The CDR3 has 15 amino acids. CDR1 and CDR2 from the germline V gene are KGHDR and SFDVKD. The ends were cut back, 4 bases at V and 0 bases at J, with 11 bases in the middle. This chain's CDR3 is CATSDESGTNYGYTF. The CDR3, as DNA: TGTGCCACCAGTGACGAAAGTGGGACTAACTATGGCTACACCTTC.

The rearrangement joins TRBV19 to TRBJ1-1; D call uncertain. The CDR3 runs to 11 residues. CDR1 and CDR2 (germline): LNHDA, SQIVND (reference sequence). The ends were cut back, 3 bases at V and 6 bases at J, with 5 bases in the middle. The CDR3 DNA reads TGTGCCAGTAGTATTGTAGCTGAAGCTTTCTTT. Its translation is CASSIVAEAFF.

V gene TRBV7-2 combines with J gene TRBJ1-2; D is undetermined. Trimming removed 6 bases from V and 5 bases from J, with 19 bases in between. The CDR3 sequence is 15 residues long. Germline V CDR1 and CDR2: SGHTA, FQGNSA. The CDR3 sequence is CASSTPREFSYGYTF. Written as DNA, the CDR3 is TGTGCCAGCAGTACTCCACGGGAGTTCTCATATGGCTACACCTTC. The full variable domain, completed using reference TRBV7-2 and TRBJ1-2, is GAGVSQSPSNKVTEKGKDVELRCDPISGHTALYWYRQSLGQGLEFLIYFQGNSAPDKSGLPSDRFSAERTGGSVSTLTIQRTQQEDSAVYLCASSTPREFSYGYTFGSGTRLTVV.